A selection of T cell receptor beta chains follows, all from one sample in a study of chemoradiotherapy in HPV16-positive cancers. Libraries were prepared by immunoSEQ multiplex PCR; TCRdb keeps only in-frame clonotypes and omits some of them. The sample holds some 5,000 clones, 85% to 95% seen once. The sample was taken from a patient who underwent chemoradiotherapy. These receptors came from a human donor with HPV-associated anogenital cancer. Both conserved end residues are part of each CDR3. The D gene is left open where the match is weak. For some rows the clone size is stated as once, few or many, or as a class when expanded; others skip it.

>TRBV19|TRBD1|.|TRBJ2-5
TGTGCCAGTAGCCCCACGGGACAGGGAAGAAAAGAGACCCAGTACTTC
CASSPTGQGRKETQYF
>TRBV7-2|.|.|TRBJ2-7
TGTGCCAGCAGCATAGGGGGTCCCGAGCAGTACTTC
CASSIGGPEQYF
>TRBV6-6|TRBD1|.|TRBJ2-2
TGTGCCAGCAGTGCGACAGGGTACACCGGGGAGCTGTTTTTT
CASSATGYTGELFF
>TRBV30|.|once|TRBJ1-1
TGTGCCTGGAGCCTGGGGAAAGGGGGTTTTACCACTGAAGCTTTCTTT
CAWSLGKGGFTTEAFF
>TRBV29-1|.|.|TRBJ2-5
TGCAGCGTTGATGGCGCCGGGGGATTCCAAGAGACCCAGTACTTC
CSVDGAGGFQETQYF
>TRBV7-9|.|.|TRBJ1-1
TGTGCCAGCAGCCTACAGCAGGTCACTGAAGCTTTCTTT
CASSLQQVTEAFF
>TRBV9|.|.|TRBJ2-3
TGTGCCAGCAGCGCCGGGATCCCCACAGATACGCAGTATTTT
CASSAGIPTDTQYF
>TRBV29-1|.|.|TRBJ2-2
TGCAGCGTTGGTGGTGAAGGGGGGTACCTAGGCGGGGAGCTGTTTTTT
CSVGGEGGYLGGELFF
>TRBV6-6|.|once|TRBJ2-7
TGTGCCAGCAGTTCCAGTTCGGGTAGCTCCTACGAGCAGTACTTC
CASSSSSGSSYEQYF
>TRBV27|.|.|TRBJ2-3
TGTGCCAGCAGTTTTGTTTCTAGCACAGATACGCAGTATTTT
CASSFVSSTDTQYF
>TRBV2|.|once|TRBJ2-2
TGTGCCAGCACCAAGGACACCGCGAACACCGGGGAGCTGTTTTTT
CASTKDTANTGELFF
>TRBV15|.|once|TRBJ2-1
TGTGCCACCAGCGGCGAGTTTCGGAATGAGCAGTTCTTC
CATSGEFRNEQFF
>TRBV9|.|.|TRBJ2-3
TGTGCCAGCAGTGACGGAGGAGCAGATACGCAGTATTTT
CASSDGGADTQYF
>TRBV29-1|.|.|TRBJ2-1
TGCAGCGTGTGGGCTGGGACCGCCAACAATGAGCAGTTCTTC
CSVWAGTANNEQFF
>TRBV28|TRBD1|.|TRBJ1-5
TGTGCCAGCATGCCCGGGACAGGGTCGGGGCAGCCCCAGCATTTT
CASMPGTGSGQPQHF
>TRBV19|.|.|TRBJ1-5
TGTGCCAGTAGTACCGGGCAGATAATTCAGCCCCAGCATTTT
CASSTGQIIQPQHF
>TRBV30|TRBD1|few|TRBJ1-1
TGTGCCTGGATCAGACAGGGAGGGACTGAAGCTTTCTTT
CAWIRQGGTEAFF
>TRBV2|.|.|TRBJ2-3
TGTGCCAGCAGTGAAGACGGCGGGGACGGTACGCAGTATTTT
CASSEDGGDGTQYF
>TRBV7-3|TRBD2|.|TRBJ2-1
TGTGCCAGCAGCTTCTTAGCGGGGGTGACCTACAATGAGCAGTTCTTC
CASSFLAGVTYNEQFF
>TRBV27|.|.|TRBJ2-3
TGTGCCAGCAGTTTCAGCAATCACGGGGCAGATACGCAGTATTTT
CASSFSNHGADTQYF
>TRBV6-5|.|once|TRBJ2-7
TGTGCCAGCAGTATATACGCCGCTAGCTCCTACGAGCAGTACTTC
CASSIYAASSYEQYF
>TRBV9|.|.|TRBJ2-3
TGTGCCAGCAGCCTAACCTGGGGCACAGATACGCAGTATTTT
CASSLTWGTDTQYF
>TRBV13|.|.|TRBJ2-3
TGTGCCAGCAGTAGCGGACTCCGCACAGATACGCAGTATTTT
CASSSGLRTDTQYF